This T cell receptor (beta chain) was captured by sequencing in a study of CD8 T cells in ankylosing spondylitis. Note on this clonotype: What it recognizes is unknown.

Study-level points and caveats: Within matched ankylosing spondylitis synovial fluid, disease-linked clones were reportedly significantly enriched. What seemed typical of ankylosing spondylitis blood was a TCR beta motif built from fewer than ten highly homologous variants. Some of the motif variants had earlier been found in reactive arthritis patients' fluid and blood.

Preparation of TCR beta libraries was done by quantitative 5'-RACE with molecular barcodes. TCRdb reprocessed the 5' RACE reads with MiXCR, giving one entry per CDR3 protein. The table includes hundreds of thousands of distinct CDR3 sequences, over 9.5% detected once. This CDR3 spans 15 amino acids. Germline CDR1 is DFQATT and CDR2 is SNEGSKA (reference sequence). Trimming shortened V by 0 bases and J by 4 bases, and 14 bases separated the two germline ends. V usage is TRBV20-1 and J usage is TRBJ2-3; D remains ambiguous. The TCR was taken from a male donor with ankylosing spondylitis. The sequenced sample consisted of blood, either unsorted or a sorted T cell fraction (not recorded which). The CDR3 sequence is CSARDQRHLADTQYF. CDR3 nucleotides: TGCAGTGCTAGAGATCAAAGACATCTAGCAGATACGCAGTATTTT.